The clone carrying this T cell receptor beta chain was found many times. These data originate in a study of spatial heterogeneity in lung cancer. Study background: The donor group consisted of some 70 patients who had untreated, early-stage non-small cell lung cancer.

Time point meaning: blood at routine non-recurrence follow-up after resection. The germline V gene encodes CDR1 DFQATT and CDR2 SNEGSKA (reference sequence). With V trimmed by 1 base and J by 5 bases, 4 bases remained unmatched. The CDR3 contains 14 residues. TCRdb analysed the 5' RACE reads with MiXCR anew, one entry per CDR3 protein. This sample has approximately 93,000 distinct CDR3 sequences, with around 19% found just once. The V and J genes are TRBV20-1 and TRBJ2-5, with 10 bases matching TRBD2. This receptor was taken from a male donor with early-stage non-small cell lung cancer. Sequenced here: PBMCs, sampled at follow-up. The CDR3 sequence is CSARVAGGRETQYF. The CDR3, as DNA: TGCAGTGCTAGAGTAGCGGGAGGCCGGGAGACCCAGTACTTC.